This T cell receptor beta chain emerged from a study of blood T cell repertoires in COVID-19. From germline, CDR1 is MNHEY and CDR2 SVGAGI. The CDR3 runs to 15 residues. J lost 6 bases, V lost 7 bases, and 12 bases had no gene match. The table came from immunoSEQ multiplex PCR; TCRdb's copy has only in-frame clones and leaves some out. This table holds over 150,000 clones, about 90% found once. This clone was seen only once. This receptor was obtained from a man in his fifties or sixties with acute or convalescent COVID-19. Sequencing used peripheral blood. The rearrangement joins TRBV6-5 to TRBJ2-5; 9 positions agree with TRBD1. The CDR3 loop is CASIRTRDRVKTQYF. CDR3 sequence (DNA): TGTGCCAGCATTAGGACCCGGGACAGGGTAAAGACCCAGTACTTC.